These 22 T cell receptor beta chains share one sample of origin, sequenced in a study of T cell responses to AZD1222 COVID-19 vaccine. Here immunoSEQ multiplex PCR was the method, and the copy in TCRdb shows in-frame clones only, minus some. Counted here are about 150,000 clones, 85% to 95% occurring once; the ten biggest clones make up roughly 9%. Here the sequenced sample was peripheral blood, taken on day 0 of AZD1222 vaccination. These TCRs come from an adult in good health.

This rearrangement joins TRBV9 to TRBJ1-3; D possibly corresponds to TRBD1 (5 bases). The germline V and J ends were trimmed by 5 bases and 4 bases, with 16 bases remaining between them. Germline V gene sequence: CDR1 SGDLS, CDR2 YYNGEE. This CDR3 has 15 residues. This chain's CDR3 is CASSGTGEGGNTIYF. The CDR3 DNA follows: TGTGCCAGCAGTGGGACGGGAGAAGGCGGAAACACCATATATTTT.

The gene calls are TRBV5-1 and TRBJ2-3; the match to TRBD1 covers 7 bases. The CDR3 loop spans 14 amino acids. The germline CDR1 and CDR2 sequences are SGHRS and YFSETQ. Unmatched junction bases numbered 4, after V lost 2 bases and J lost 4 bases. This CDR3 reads CASSLRQGADTQYF. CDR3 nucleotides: TGCGCCAGCAGCTTACGACAGGGCGCAGATACGCAGTATTTT.

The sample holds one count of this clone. CDR3 in DNA: TGTGCCAGCAGCCAAGACGCAGGGTACCAAGAGACCCAGTACTTC. Its protein product is CASSQDAGYQETQYF. The V gene is TRBV14, the J gene TRBJ2-5; tentative D call: TRBD1 (5 bases). This CDR3 region has 15 residues. V was pared by 0 bases and J by 0 bases, with 8 bases between. Germline V CDR1 and CDR2: SGHDN, FVKESK.

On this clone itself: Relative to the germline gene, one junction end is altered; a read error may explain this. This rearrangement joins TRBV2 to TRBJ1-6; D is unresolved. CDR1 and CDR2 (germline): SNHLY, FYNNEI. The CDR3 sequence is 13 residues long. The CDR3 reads CASRLDYNSPLHF. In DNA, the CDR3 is TGTGCCTCAAGACTGGACTATAACTCACCCCTCCACTTT.

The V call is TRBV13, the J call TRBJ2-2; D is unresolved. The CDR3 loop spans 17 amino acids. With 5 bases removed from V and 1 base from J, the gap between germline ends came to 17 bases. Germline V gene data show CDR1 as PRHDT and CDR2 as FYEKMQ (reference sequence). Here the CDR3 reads CASSPHPGLGNTGELFF. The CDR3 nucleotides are TGTGCCAGCAGCCCCCACCCGGGCCTGGGGAACACCGGGGAGCTGTTTTTT.

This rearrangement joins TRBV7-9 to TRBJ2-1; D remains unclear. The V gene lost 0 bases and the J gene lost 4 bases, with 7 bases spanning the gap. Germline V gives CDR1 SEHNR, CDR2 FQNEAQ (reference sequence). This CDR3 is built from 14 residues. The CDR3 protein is CASSLASRYNEQFF. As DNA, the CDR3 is TGTGCCAGCAGCTTAGCGTCGAGATACAATGAGCAGTTCTTC.

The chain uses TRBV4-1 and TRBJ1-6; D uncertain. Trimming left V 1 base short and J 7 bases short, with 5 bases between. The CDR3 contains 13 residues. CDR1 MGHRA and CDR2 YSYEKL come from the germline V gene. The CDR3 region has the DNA TGCGCCAGCAGCCAAGGTGGAAATTCACCCCTCCACTTT. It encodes CASSQGGNSPLHF.

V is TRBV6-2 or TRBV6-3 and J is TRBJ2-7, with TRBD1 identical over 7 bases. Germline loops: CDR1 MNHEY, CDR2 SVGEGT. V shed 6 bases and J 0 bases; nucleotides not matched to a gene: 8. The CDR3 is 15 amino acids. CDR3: CASSSGTASSYEQYF. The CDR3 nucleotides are TGTGCCAGCAGCTCCGGGACAGCGAGCTCCTACGAGCAGTACTTC.

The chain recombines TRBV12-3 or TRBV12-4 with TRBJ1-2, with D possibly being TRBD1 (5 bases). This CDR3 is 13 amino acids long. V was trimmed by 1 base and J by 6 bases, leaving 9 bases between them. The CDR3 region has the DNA TGTGCCAGCAGTTTAGGCAGGGCGGATGGCTACACCTTC. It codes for CASSLGRADGYTF.

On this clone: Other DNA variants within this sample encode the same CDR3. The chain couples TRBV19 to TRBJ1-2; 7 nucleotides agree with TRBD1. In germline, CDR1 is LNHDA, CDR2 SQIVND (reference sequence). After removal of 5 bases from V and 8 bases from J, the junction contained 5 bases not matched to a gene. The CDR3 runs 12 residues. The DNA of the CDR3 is TGTGCCAGTAGTCCCAGACAGGGAGGCTACACCTTC. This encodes CASSPRQGGYTF.

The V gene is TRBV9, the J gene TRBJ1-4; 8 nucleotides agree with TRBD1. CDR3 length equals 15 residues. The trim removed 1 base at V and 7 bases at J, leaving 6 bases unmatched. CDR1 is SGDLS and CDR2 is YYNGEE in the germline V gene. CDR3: CASSVSDRGGEKLFF. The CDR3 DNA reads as TGTGCCAGCAGCGTATCCGACAGGGGAGGTGAAAAACTGTTTTTT.

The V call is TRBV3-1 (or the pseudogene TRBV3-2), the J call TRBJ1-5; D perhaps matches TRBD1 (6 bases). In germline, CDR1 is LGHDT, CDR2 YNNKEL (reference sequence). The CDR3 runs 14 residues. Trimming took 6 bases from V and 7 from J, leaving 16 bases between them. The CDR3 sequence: CASSPQGTIQPQHF. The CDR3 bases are TGTGCCAGCAGTCCACAGGGAACTATCCAGCCCCAGCATTTT.

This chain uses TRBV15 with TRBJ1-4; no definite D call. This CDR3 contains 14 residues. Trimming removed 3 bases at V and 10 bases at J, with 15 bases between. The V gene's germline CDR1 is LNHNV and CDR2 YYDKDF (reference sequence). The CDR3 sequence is CATSSYGRAGKLFF. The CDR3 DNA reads TGTGCCACCAGCAGCTACGGACGCGCCGGAAAACTGTTTTTT.

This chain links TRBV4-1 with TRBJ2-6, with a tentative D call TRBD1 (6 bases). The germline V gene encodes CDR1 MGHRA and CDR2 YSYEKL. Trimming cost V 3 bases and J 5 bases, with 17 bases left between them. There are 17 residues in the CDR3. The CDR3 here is CASSHIAGTSRANVLTF. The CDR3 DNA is TGCGCCAGCAGCCATATAGCCGGGACAAGTAGGGCCAACGTCCTGACTTTC.

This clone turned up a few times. CDR3 sequence reads: CASRWGPSTYEQYF. DNA of the CDR3: TGTGCCAGCAGATGGGGTCCTTCTACCTACGAGCAGTACTTC. The V gene is TRBV6-5, the J gene TRBJ2-7; D gene unclear. This CDR3 is built from 14 residues. The V end was cut by 6 bases, the J end by 2 bases, with 14 bases between. Per the germline V gene, CDR1 is MNHEY and CDR2 is SVGAGI.

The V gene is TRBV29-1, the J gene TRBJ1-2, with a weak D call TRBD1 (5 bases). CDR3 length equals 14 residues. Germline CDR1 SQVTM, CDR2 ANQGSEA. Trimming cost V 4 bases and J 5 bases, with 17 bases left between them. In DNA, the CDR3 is TGCAGCGTTGCCCTGCAGCAGGGAAGATATGGCTACACCTTC. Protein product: CSVALQQGRYGYTF.

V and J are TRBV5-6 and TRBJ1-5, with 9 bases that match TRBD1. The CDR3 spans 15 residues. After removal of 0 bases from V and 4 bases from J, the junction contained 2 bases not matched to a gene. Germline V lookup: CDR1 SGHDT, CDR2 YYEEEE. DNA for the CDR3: TGTGCCAGCAGCTTGGGGGACAGGGCTAATCAGCCCCAGCATTTT. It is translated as CASSLGDRANQPQHF.

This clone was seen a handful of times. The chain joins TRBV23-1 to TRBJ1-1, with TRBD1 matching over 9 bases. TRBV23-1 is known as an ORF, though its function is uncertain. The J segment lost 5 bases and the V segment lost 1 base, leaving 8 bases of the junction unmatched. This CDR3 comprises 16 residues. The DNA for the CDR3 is TGCGCCAGCAGTCAATTTAGGCGACAGGGGGGAACTGAAGCTTTCTTT. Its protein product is CASSQFRRQGGTEAFF.

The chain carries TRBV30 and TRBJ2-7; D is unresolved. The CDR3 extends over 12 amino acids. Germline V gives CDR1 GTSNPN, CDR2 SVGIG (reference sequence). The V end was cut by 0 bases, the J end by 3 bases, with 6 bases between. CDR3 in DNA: TGTGCCTGGAGTGTAAACGGCTACGAGCAGTACTTC. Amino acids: CAWSVNGYEQYF.

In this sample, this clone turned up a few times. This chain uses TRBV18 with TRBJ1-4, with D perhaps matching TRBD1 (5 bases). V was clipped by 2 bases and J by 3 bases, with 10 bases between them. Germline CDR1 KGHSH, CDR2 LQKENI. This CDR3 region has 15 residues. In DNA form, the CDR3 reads TGTGCCAGCTCACCAGGGACGGCCCCTAATGAAAAACTGTTTTTT. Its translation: CASSPGTAPNEKLFF. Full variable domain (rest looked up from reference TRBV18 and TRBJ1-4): NAGVMQNPRHLVRRRGQEARLRCSPMKGHSHVYWYRQLPEEGLKFMVYLQKENIIDESGMPKERFSAEFPKEGPSILRIQQVVRGDSAAYFCASSPGTAPNEKLFFGSGTQLSVL.

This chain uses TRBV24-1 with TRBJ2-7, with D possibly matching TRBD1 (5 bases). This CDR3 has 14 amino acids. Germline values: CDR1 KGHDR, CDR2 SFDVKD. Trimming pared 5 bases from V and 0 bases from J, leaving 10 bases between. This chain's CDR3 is CATSVTVSSYEQYF. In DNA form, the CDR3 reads TGTGCCACCAGTGTGACAGTTAGCTCCTACGAGCAGTACTTC.

This CDR3 is CASSLSGTDYGYTF. CDR3 DNA: TGTGCCAGCAGCCTCTCCGGGACAGACTATGGCTACACCTTC. This sequence joins TRBV9 and TRBJ1-2; TRBD1 aligns across 7 bases. Germline V gene data show CDR1 as SGDLS and CDR2 as YYNGEE. V was clipped by 4 bases and J by 3 bases; unmatched bases: 6. This CDR3 has 14 residues.